This TCR beta chain appears in the sequencing data of a study of cytomegalovirus exposure and HLA in healthy donors. The PCR made use of 60 Vbeta and 13 Jbeta primers. Sequencing used immunoSEQ multiplex PCR; TCRdb keeps in-frame clones, though not all of them. The listing records 60,000 to 90,000 clones. Germline-derived CDR1 and CDR2 are MNHEY and SVGAGI. V was pared by 4 bases and J by 6 bases, with 15 bases between. The CDR3 loop spans 15 amino acids. The TCR originated in a woman in her forties in good health and CMV-seropositive. The chain joins TRBV6-5 to TRBJ2-2; D call uncertain. The sample taken for sequencing was PBMCs. CDR3 nucleotide sequence: TGTGCCAGCAGTTCCCTTGGTGAAAGCGCCGGGGAGCTGTTTTTT. Translated, it gives CASSSLGESAGELFF.